This T cell receptor (beta chain) was obtained from a study of PD-1 blockade in classical Hodgkin lymphoma. Study-level information: Nivolumab was administered to patients intravenously at 3 mg/kg every 2 weeks.

Following autologous stem cell transplantation, relapse occurred in every patient, and exposure to brentuximab vedotin varied. The data were produced by immunoSEQ multiplex PCR, yet TCRdb's version contains in-frame clones alone and is incomplete. The table shows more than 20,000 clones, with roughly 78% occurring only once. V lost 8 bases, J lost 0 bases, and 11 bases lay in between. CDR1 and CDR2 from the germline V gene are MNHNS and SASEGT. CDR3 size: 14 residues. The sequence was obtained from a human donor with classical Hodgkin lymphoma. This chain joins TRBV6-1 and TRBJ1-5; no clear D gene. The specimen was peripheral blood mononuclear cells (PBMCs), collected before the second cycle of nivolumab. The CDR3 region has the DNA TGTGCCAGCTTACCGACAAATAGCAATCAGCCCCAGCATTTT. This encodes CASLPTNSNQPQHF.